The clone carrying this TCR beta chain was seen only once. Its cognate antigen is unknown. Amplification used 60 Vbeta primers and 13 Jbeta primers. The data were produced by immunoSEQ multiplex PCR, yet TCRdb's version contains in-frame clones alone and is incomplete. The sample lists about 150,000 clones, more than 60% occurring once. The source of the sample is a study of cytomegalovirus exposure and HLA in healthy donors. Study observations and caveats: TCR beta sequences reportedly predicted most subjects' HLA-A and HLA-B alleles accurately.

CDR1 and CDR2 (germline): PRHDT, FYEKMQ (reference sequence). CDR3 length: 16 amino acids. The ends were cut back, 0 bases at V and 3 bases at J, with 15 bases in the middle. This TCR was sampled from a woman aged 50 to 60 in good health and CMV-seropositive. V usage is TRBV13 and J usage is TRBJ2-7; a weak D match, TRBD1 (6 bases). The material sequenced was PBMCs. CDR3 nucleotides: TGTGCCAGCAGCTTAGGGGACCGGGACACCAACTACGAGCAGTACTTC. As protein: CASSLGDRDTNYEQYF.